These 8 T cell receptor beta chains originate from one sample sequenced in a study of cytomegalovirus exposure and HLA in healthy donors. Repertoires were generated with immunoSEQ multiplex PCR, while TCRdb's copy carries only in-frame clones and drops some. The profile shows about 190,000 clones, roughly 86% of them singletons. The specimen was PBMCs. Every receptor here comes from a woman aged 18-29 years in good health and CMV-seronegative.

The DNA for the CDR3 is TGTGCCACCAGCAGGGAGTCCCCCCTAAACTATGGCTACACCTTC. Its translation: CATSRESPLNYGYTF. The V gene is TRBV15, the J gene TRBJ1-2; no firm D call. Trimming removed 3 bases from V and 2 bases from J, with 13 bases in between. CDR1 is LNHNV and CDR2 is YYDKDF in the germline V gene (reference sequence). This CDR3 has 15 residues.

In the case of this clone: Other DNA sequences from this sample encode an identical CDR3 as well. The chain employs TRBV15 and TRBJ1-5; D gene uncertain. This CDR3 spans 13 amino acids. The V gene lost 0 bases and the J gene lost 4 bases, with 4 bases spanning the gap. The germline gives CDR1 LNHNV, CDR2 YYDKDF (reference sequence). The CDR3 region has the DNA TGTGCCACCAGCAGAGATATAAATCAGCCCCAGCATTTT. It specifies CATSRDINQPQHF.

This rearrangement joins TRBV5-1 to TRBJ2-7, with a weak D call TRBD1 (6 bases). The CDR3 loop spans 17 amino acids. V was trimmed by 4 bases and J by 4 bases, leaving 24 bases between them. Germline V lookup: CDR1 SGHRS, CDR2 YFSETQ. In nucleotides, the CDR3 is TGCGCCAGCAGCCCCGGGCAGGGGATCCCCCCAAGATACGAGCAGTACTTC. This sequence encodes CASSPGQGIPPRYEQYF.

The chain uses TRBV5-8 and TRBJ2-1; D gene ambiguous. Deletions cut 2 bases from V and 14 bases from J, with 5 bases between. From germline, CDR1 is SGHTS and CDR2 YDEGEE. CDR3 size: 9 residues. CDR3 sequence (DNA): TGTGCCAGCAGCTTTTTCAAGTTCTTC. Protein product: CASSFFKFF.

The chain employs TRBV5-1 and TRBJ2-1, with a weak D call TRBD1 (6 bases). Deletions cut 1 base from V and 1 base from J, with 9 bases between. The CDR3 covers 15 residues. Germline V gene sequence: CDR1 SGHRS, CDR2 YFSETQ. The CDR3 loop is CASSLQDSSYNEQFF. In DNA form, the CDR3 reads TGCGCCAGCAGCTTGCAGGACAGTTCCTACAATGAGCAGTTCTTC.

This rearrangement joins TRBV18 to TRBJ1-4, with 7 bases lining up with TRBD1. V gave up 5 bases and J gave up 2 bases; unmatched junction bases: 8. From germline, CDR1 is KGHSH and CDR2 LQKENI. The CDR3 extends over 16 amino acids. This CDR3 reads CASSSRQGDTNEKLFF. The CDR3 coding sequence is TGTGCCAGCTCATCTCGACAGGGTGATACTAATGAAAAACTGTTTTTT.

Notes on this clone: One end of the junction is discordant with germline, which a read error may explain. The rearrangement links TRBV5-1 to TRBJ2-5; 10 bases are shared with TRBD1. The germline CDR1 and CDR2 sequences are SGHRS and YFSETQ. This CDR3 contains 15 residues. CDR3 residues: CASSIPRTGGAALHF. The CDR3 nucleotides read TGCGCCAGCAGCATCCCGCGGACAGGGGGTGCCGCCCTCCACTTC.

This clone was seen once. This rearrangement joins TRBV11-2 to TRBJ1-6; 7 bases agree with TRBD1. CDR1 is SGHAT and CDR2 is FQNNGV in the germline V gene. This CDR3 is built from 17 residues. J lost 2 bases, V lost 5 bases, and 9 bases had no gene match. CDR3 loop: CASSPNRGGTYNSPLHF. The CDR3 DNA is TGTGCCAGCAGCCCAAATAGAGGGGGCACCTATAATTCACCCCTCCACTTT. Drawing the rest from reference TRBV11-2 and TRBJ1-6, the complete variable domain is EAGVAQSPRYKIIEKRQSVAFWCNPISGHATLYWYQQILGQGPKLLIQFQNNGVVDDSQLPKDRFSAERLKGVDSTLKIQPAKLEDSAVYLCASSPNRGGTYNSPLHFGNGTRLTVT.